This T cell receptor beta chain originates from a study of T cell changes during pregnancy in multiple sclerosis. Assay used: immunoSEQ multiplex PCR; TCRdb lists only in-frame clones, some missing. This sample has 25,000 to 35,000 clones, with approximately 90% found just once. The TCR sequence derives from a female donor with multiple sclerosis, enrolled in a pregnancy study. This specimen was CD8+ T cells from peripheral blood mononuclear cells, taken in the first trimester of pregnancy.

The CDR3 is CASSLGRDIHYEQYF. CDR3 DNA: TGTGCCAGCAGCTTAGGCCGCGACATACACTACGAGCAGTACTTC. This chain joins TRBV13 and TRBJ2-7; D ambiguous. This CDR3 has 15 amino acids. Germline V gene lookup returns CDR1 PRHDT and CDR2 FYEKMQ (reference sequence). V was clipped by 0 bases and J by 3 bases, with 12 bases between them.